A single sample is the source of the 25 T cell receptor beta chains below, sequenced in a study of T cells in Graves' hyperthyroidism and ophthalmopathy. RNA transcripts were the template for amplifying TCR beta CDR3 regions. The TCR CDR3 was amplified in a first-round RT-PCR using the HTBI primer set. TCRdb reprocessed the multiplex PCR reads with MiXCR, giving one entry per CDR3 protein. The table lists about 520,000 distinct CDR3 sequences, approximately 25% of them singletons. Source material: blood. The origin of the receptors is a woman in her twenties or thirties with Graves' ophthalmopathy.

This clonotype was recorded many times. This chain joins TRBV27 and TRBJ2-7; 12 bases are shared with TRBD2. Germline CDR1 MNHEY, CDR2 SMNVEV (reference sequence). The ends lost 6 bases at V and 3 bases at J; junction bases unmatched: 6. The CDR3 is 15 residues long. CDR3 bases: TGTGCCAGCAGGAGACTAGCGGGGGCGTACTACGAGCAGTACTTC. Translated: CASRRLAGAYYEQYF.

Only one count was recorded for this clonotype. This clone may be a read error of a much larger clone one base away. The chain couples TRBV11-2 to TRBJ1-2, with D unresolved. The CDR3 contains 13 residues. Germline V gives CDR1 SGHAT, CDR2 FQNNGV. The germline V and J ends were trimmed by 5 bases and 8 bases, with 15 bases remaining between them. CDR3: CASSLNGDGGYTF. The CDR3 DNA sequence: TGTGCCAGCAGCCTAAACGGGGATGGCGGCTACACCTTC.

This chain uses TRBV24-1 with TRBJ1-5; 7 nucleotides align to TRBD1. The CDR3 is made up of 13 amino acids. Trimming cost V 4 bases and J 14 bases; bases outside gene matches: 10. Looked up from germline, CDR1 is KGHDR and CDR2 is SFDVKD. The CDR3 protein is CATSDRWTGGKHF. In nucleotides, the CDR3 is TGTGCCACCAGTGACCGCTGGACAGGTGGCAAGCATTTT.

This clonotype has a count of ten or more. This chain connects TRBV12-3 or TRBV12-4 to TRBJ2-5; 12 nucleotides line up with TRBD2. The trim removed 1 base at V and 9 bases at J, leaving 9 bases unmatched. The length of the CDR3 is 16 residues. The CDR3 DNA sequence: TGTGCCAGCAGTTTAGAGGAGCTAGCGGGGGGGGAGGCCCAGTACTTC. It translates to CASSLEELAGGEAQYF.

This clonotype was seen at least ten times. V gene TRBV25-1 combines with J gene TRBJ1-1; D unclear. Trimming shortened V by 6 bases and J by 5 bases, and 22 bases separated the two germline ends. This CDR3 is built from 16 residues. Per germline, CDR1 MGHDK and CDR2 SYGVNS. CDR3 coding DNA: TGTGCCAGCAGCGACCGTCGGGGTGGAATTCGGACTGAAGCTTTCTTT. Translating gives CASSDRRGGIRTEAFF. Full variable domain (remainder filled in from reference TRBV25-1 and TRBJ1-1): EADIYQTPRYLVIGTGKKITLECSQTMGHDKMYWYQQDPGMELHLIHYSYGVNSTEKGDLSSESTVSRIRTEHFPLTLESARPSHTSQYLCASSDRRGGIRTEAFFGQGTRLTVV.

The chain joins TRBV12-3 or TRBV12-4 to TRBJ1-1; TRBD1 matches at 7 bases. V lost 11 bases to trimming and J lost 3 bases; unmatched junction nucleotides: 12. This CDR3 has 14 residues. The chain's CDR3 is CALRPNRGDTEAFF. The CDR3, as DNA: TGTGCCCTACGTCCGAACAGGGGAGACACTGAAGCTTTCTTT.

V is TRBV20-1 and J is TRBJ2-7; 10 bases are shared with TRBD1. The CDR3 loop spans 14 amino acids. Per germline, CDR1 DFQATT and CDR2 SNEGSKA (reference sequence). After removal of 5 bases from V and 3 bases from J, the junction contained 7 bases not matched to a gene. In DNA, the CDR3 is TGCAGTGCTCGAGGGGACAGGGGTTACTACGAGCAGTACTTC. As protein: CSARGDRGYYEQYF.

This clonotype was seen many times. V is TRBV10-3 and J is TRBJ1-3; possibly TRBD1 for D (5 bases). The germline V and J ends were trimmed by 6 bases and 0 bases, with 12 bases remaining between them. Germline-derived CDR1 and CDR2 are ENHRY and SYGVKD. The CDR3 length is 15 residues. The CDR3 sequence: CAISRTLDSGNTIYF. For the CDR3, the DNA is TGTGCCATCAGCCGGACACTCGACTCTGGAAACACCATATATTTT.

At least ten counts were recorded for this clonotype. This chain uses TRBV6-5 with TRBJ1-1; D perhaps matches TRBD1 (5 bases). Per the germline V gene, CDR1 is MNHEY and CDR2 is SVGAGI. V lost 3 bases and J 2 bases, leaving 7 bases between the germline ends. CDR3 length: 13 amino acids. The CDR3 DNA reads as TGTGCCAGCAGTTATGGACACAACACTGAAGCTTTCTTT. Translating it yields CASSYGHNTEAFF.

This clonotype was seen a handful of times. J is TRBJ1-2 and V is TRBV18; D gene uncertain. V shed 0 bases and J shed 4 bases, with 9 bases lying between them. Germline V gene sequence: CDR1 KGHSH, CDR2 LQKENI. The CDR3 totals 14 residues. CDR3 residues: CASSPPRRTYGYTF. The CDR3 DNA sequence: TGTGCCAGCTCACCACCTAGGAGAACCTATGGCTACACCTTC.

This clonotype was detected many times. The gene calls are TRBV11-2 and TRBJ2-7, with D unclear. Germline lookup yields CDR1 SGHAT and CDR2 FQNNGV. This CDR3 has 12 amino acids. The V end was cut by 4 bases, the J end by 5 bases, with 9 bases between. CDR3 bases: TGTGCCAGCAGCTCGGCCTGGCACGAGCAGTACTTC. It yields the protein CASSSAWHEQYF.

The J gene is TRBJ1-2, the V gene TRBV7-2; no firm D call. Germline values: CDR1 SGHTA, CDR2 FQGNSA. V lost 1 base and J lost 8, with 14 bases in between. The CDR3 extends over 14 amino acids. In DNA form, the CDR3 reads TGTGCCAGCAGCTTAGACAGCAAGATCGGAGGCTACACCTTC. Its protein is CASSLDSKIGGYTF. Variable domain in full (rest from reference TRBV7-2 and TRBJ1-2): GAGVSQSPSNKVTEKGKDVELRCDPISGHTALYWYRQSLGQGLEFLIYFQGNSAPDKSGLPSDRFSAERTGGSVSTLTIQRTQQEDSAVYLCASSLDSKIGGYTFGSGTRLTVV.

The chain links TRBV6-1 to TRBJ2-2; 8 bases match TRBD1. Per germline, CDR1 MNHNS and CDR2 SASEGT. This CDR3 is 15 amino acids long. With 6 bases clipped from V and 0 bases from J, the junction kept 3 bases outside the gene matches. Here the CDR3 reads CASRRGQANTGELFF. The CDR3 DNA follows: TGTGCCAGCAGGAGGGGACAGGCGAACACCGGGGAGCTGTTTTTT.

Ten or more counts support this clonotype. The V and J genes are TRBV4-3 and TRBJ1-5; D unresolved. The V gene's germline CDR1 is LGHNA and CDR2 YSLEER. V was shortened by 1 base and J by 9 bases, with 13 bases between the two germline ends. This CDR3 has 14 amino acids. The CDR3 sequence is CASSQARGRLPQHF. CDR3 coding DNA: TGCGCCAGCAGCCAAGCGCGGGGTAGGTTGCCCCAGCATTTT.

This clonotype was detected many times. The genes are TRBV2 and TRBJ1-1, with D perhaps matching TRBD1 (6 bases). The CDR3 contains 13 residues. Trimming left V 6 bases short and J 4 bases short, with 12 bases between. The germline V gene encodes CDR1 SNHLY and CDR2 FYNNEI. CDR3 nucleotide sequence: TGTGCCAGCAGCCAGGGGTGGGGCACTGAAGCTTTCTTT. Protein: CASSQGWGTEAFF.

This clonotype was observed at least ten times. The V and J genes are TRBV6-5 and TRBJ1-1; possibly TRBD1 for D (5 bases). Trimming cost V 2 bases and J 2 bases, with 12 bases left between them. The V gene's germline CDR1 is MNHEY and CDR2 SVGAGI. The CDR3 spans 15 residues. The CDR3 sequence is CASSYGATPNTEAFF. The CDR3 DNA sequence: TGTGCCAGCAGTTACGGGGCCACCCCCAACACTGAAGCTTTCTTT.

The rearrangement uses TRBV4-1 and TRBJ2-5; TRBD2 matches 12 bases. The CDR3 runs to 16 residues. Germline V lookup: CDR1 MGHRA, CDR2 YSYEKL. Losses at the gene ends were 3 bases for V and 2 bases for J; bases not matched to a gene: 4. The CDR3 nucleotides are TGCGCCAGCAGCCACCCGACTAGCGGGGGTCAAGAGACCCAGTACTTC. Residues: CASSHPTSGGQETQYF.

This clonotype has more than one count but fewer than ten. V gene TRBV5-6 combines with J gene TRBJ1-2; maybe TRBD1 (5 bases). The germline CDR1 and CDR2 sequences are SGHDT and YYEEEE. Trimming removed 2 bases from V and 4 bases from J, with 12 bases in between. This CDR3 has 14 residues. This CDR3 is CASSLRQPTYGYTF. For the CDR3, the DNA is TGTGCCAGCAGCTTAAGACAGCCAACCTATGGCTACACCTTC.

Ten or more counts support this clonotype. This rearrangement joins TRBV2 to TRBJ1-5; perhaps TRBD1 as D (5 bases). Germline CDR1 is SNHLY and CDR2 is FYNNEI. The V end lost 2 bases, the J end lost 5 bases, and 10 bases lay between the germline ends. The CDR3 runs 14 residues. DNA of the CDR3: TGTGCCAGCAGTGAACGGGGGGTTGATCAGCCCCAGCATTTT. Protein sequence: CASSERGVDQPQHF.

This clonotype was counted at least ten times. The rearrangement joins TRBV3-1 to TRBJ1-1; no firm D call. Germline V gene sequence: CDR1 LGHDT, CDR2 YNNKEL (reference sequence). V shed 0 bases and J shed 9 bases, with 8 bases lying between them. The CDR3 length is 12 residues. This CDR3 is CASSQDTRKAFF. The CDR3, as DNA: TGTGCCAGCAGCCAAGATACGAGAAAAGCTTTCTTT.

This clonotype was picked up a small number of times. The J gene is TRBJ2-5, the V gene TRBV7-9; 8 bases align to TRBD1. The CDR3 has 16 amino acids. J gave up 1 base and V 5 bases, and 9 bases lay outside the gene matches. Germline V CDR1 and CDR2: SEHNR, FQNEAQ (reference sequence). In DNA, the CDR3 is TGTGCCAGCAGCACCCGACAGGGGATCCTCCAAGAGACCCAGTACTTC. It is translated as CASSTRQGILQETQYF.

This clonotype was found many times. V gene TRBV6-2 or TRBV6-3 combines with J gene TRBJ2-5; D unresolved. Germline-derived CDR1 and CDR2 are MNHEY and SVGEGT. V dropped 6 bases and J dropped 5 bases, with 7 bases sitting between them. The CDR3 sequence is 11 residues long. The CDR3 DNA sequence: TGTGCCAGCAGGATTCGGGAGACCCAGTACTTC. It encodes CASRIRETQYF.

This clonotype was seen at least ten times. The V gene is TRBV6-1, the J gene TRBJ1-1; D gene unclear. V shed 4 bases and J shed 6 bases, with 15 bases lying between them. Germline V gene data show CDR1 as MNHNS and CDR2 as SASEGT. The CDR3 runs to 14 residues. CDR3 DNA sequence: TGTGCCAGCAGTGGGCCCGGCCTCAGGCCTGAAGCTTTCTTT. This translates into CASSGPGLRPEAFF.

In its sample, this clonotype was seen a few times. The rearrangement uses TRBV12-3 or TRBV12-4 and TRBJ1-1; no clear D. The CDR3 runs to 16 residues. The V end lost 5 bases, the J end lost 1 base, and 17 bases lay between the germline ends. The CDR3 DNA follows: TGTGCCAGCAGTATCCGCTGGGGTGCAGGGAACACTGAAGCTTTCTTT. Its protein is CASSIRWGAGNTEAFF.

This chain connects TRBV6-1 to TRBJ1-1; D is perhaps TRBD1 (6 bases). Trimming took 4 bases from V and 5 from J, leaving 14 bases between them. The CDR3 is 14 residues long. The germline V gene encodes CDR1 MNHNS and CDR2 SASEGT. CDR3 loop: CASSGFGGATEAFF. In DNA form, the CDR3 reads TGTGCCAGCAGTGGGTTTGGGGGGGCGACTGAAGCTTTCTTT.